One sample yielded the 30 T cell receptor beta chains listed below, sequenced in a study of shared T cell receptors in the human thymus. Sequencing was performed with immunoSEQ multiplex PCR; in TCRdb, only in-frame clones are kept and a portion is missing. Among approximately 400,000 clones listed, around 93% were seen once. The specimen sequenced was thymocytes. The receptors here all came from a human donor.

The chain recombines TRBV28 with TRBJ2-7; D may correspond to TRBD1 or TRBD2 (5 bases each). Germline lookup yields CDR1 MDHEN and CDR2 SYDVKM. This CDR3 is built from 16 residues. The ends were cut back, 3 bases at V and 0 bases at J, with 15 bases in the middle. The CDR3 nucleotides read TGTGCCAGCAGTTTCTCGGGACCCAGGAGCTCCTACGAGCAGTACTTC. Protein sequence: CASSFSGPRSSYEQYF.

This chain links TRBV7-2 with TRBJ2-1; D is possibly TRBD2 (5 bases). The V end was cut by 5 bases, the J end by 6 bases, with 14 bases between. The CDR3 has 14 residues. Germline-derived CDR1 and CDR2 are SGHTA and FQGNSA. CDR3 coding DNA: TGTGCCAGCAGCCCAATACCTAGCAGCAATGAGCAGTTCTTC. The encoded protein is CASSPIPSSNEQFF.

The rearrangement joins TRBV6-4 to TRBJ2-3, with no clear D. Germline V lookup: CDR1 MRHNA, CDR2 SNTAGT. The CDR3 covers 13 residues. With 7 bases removed from V and 0 bases from J, the gap between germline ends came to 8 bases. DNA for the CDR3: TGTGCCAGCACCAGAAATAGCACAGATACGCAGTATTTT. This translates into CASTRNSTDTQYF.

The chain uses TRBV5-6 and TRBJ1-5; possible D gene TRBD1, 5 bases. The ends were cut back, 2 bases at V and 5 bases at J, with 14 bases in the middle. CDR1 is SGHDT and CDR2 is YYEEEE in the germline V gene. The CDR3 is made up of 15 amino acids. The chain's CDR3 is CASSFNGTYHQPQHF. The CDR3 DNA sequence: TGTGCCAGCAGCTTTAACGGGACTTATCATCAGCCCCAGCATTTT. The variable domain in full, completed from reference TRBV5-6 and TRBJ1-5, reads DAGVTQSPTHLIKTRGQQVTLRCSPKSGHDTVSWYQQALGQGPQFIFQYYEEEERQRGNFPDRFSGHQFPNYSSELNVNALLLGDSALYLCASSFNGTYHQPQHFGDGTRLSIL.

This chain links TRBV2 with TRBJ2-1; TRBD1 agrees at 7 bases. Per the germline V gene, CDR1 is SNHLY and CDR2 is FYNNEI. Trimming took 10 bases from V and 1 from J; bases not matched to a gene: 13. The CDR3 has 16 residues. This CDR3 is CAMATGSVKSYNEQFF. The CDR3 coding sequence is TGTGCCATGGCGACAGGGTCGGTAAAGTCCTACAATGAGCAGTTCTTC.

The chain recombines TRBV6-5 with TRBJ2-1, with 7 bases aligning to TRBD2. The CDR3 spans 16 residues. CDR1 is MNHEY and CDR2 is SVGAGI in the germline V gene. V shed 4 bases and J 0 bases; nucleotides not matched to a gene: 6. CDR3 sequence (DNA): TGTGCCAGCAGTTCGGCCGGGACTACCTCCTACAATGAGCAGTTCTTC. Protein product: CASSSAGTTSYNEQFF.

The V gene is TRBV5-4, the J gene TRBJ2-7; the D is unclear. CDR1 is SGHNT and CDR2 is YYREEE in the germline V gene (reference sequence). The CDR3 length is 15 residues. Deletions cut 7 bases from V and 2 bases from J, with 19 bases between. The CDR3 coding sequence is TGTGCCAGCCACTTCTGGGCTCATCAACCCTACGAGCAGTACTTC. Protein product: CASHFWAHQPYEQYF.

The chain carries TRBV6-1 and TRBJ2-1, with D perhaps TRBD2 (6 bases). The V end lost 10 bases, the J end lost 4 bases, and 17 bases lay between the germline ends. The germline V gene has CDR1 MNHNS and CDR2 SASEGT. This CDR3 is 14 amino acids long. CDR3 nucleotides: TGTGCCATCCTCGTCGGGACTCCTTACAATGAGCAGTTCTTC. Translation: CAILVGTPYNEQFF.

The chain is built from TRBV9 and TRBJ2-5, with 9 positions matching TRBD1. The CDR3 loop spans 14 amino acids. Trimming at V came to 0 bases and at J to 7 bases, leaving 4 bases not matched to a gene. Germline V CDR1 and CDR2: SGDLS, YYNGEE. The CDR3 nucleotides read TGTGCCAGCAGCGTAGTGGGACAGGGTGGGACCCAGTACTTC. It codes for CASSVVGQGGTQYF.

This chain joins TRBV4-2 and TRBJ2-1; TRBD2 aligns across 12 bases. Germline V lookup: CDR1 LGHNA, CDR2 YNFKEQ. The trim removed 0 bases at V and 4 bases at J, leaving 1 base unmatched. The CDR3 extends over 16 amino acids. The CDR3 sequence: CASSQEGTSGYNEQFF. CDR3 bases: TGTGCCAGCAGCCAAGAAGGGACTAGCGGGTACAATGAGCAGTTCTTC.

The rearrangement joins TRBV28 to TRBJ1-4; D is possibly TRBD1 (6 bases). The CDR3 is 21 residues long. Germline lookup yields CDR1 MDHEN and CDR2 SYDVKM. V lost 6 bases and J 0 bases, leaving 29 bases between the germline ends. The DNA for the CDR3 is TGTGCCAGCAGCCACCGGGACACCCCTGGGGATCTCGTCCCAACTAATGAAAAACTGTTTTTT. Amino acid sequence: CASSHRDTPGDLVPTNEKLFF. The full variable domain, rest sourced from reference TRBV28 and TRBJ1-4, is DVKVTQSSRYLVKRTGEKVFLECVQDMDHENMFWYRQDPGLGLRLIYFSYDVKMKEKGDIPEGYSVSREKKERFSLILESASTNQTSMYLCASSHRDTPGDLVPTNEKLFFGSGTQLSVL.

V usage is TRBV5-1 and J usage is TRBJ1-1; a weak D match, TRBD1 (6 bases). The germline V gene has CDR1 SGHRS and CDR2 YFSETQ. The CDR3 is made up of 15 amino acids. V was trimmed by 0 bases and J by 1 base, leaving 10 bases between them. The CDR3 DNA is TGCGCCAGCAGCTTGGTTGGGGGCGAGAACACTGAAGCTTTCTTT. Protein: CASSLVGGENTEAFF.

The gene calls are TRBV5-6 and TRBJ1-1; no definite D call. V was cut by 7 bases and J by 1 base, with 20 bases left in between. The CDR3 covers 16 residues. Germline V CDR1 and CDR2: SGHDT, YYEEEE. The CDR3 here is CASWSGVGLGNTEAFF. Written as DNA, the CDR3 is TGTGCCAGCTGGTCTGGTGTCGGACTTGGGAACACTGAAGCTTTCTTT.

This chain uses TRBV6-1 with TRBJ2-4; TRBD2 agrees at 9 bases. The CDR3 sequence is 16 residues long. With 1 base clipped from V and 2 bases from J, the junction kept 3 bases outside the gene matches. CDR1 and CDR2 from the germline V gene are MNHNS and SASEGT. CDR3 in DNA: TGTGCCAGCAGTGAAGGCGGGGGGGTAACCAAAAACATTCAGTACTTC. Encoded protein: CASSEGGGVTKNIQYF.

This clone was detected once. The chain recombines TRBV27 with TRBJ2-6, with D uncertain. The V end lost 3 bases, the J end lost 0 bases, and 12 bases lay between the germline ends. Germline loops: CDR1 MNHEY, CDR2 SMNVEV (reference sequence). The CDR3 has 17 residues. The CDR3 DNA reads TGTGCCAGCAGTTTCGCGACGGAGCCCTCTGGGGCCAACGTCCTGACTTTC. This sequence encodes CASSFATEPSGANVLTF. Filled out from reference TRBV27 and TRBJ2-6, the complete variable domain reads EAQVTQNPRYLITVTGKKLTVTCSQNMNHEYMSWYRQDPGLGLRQIYYSMNVEVTDKGDVPEGYKVSRKEKRNFPLILESPSPNQTSLYFCASSFATEPSGANVLTFGAGSRLTVL.

This chain connects TRBV7-9 to TRBJ2-5; D is perhaps TRBD1 or TRBD2 (5 bases each). This CDR3 is built from 14 residues. Trimming removed 5 bases from V and 0 bases from J, with 10 bases in between. Germline values: CDR1 SEHNR, CDR2 FQNEAQ (reference sequence). The CDR3: CASSPRGHQETQYF. As DNA, the CDR3 is TGTGCCAGCAGCCCTCGGGGCCACCAAGAGACCCAGTACTTC.

The chain is built from TRBV7-9 and TRBJ1-1, with D possibly matching TRBD1 (5 bases). This CDR3 region has 14 residues. V lost 3 bases and J lost 8, with 16 bases in between. Germline V gene lookup returns CDR1 SEHNR and CDR2 FQNEAQ (reference sequence). The CDR3 sequence: CASSFEATGTEAFF. The CDR3 DNA follows: TGTGCCAGCAGCTTCGAAGCCACGGGGACCGAAGCTTTCTTT. Drawing the rest from reference TRBV7-9 and TRBJ1-1, the complete variable domain is DTGVSQNPRHKITKRGQNVTFRCDPISEHNRLYWYRQTLGQGPEFLTYFQNEAQLEKSRLLSDRFSAERPKGSFSTLEIQRTEQGDSAMYLCASSFEATGTEAFFGQGTRLTVV.

V gene TRBV28 combines with J gene TRBJ2-1, with 10 bases lining up with TRBD2. Trimming took 5 bases from V and 3 from J; bases not matched to a gene: 7. The CDR3 contains 16 residues. The V gene's germline CDR1 is MDHEN and CDR2 SYDVKM. CDR3 sequence reads: CASSNGSGRNYNEQFF. As DNA, the CDR3 is TGTGCCAGCAGTAACGGTAGCGGGAGGAACTACAATGAGCAGTTCTTC. Filled out from reference TRBV28 and TRBJ2-1, the complete variable domain reads DVKVTQSSRYLVKRTGEKVFLECVQDMDHENMFWYRQDPGLGLRLIYFSYDVKMKEKGDIPEGYSVSREKKERFSLILESASTNQTSMYLCASSNGSGRNYNEQFFGPGTRLTVL.

The rearrangement joins TRBV7-3 to TRBJ2-1, with a tentative D call TRBD2 (5 bases). Germline lookup yields CDR1 SGHTA and CDR2 FQGTGA. V was cut by 2 bases and J by 7 bases, with 12 bases left in between. The CDR3 sequence is 14 residues long. CDR3 sequence (DNA): TGTGCCAGCAGCTTAGGCGACTACCTGAATGAGCAGTTCTTC. This encodes CASSLGDYLNEQFF. The complete variable domain, with remaining parts taken from reference TRBV7-3 and TRBJ2-1, reads GAGVSQTPSNKVTEKGKYVELRCDPISGHTALYWYRQSLGQGPEFLIYFQGTGAADDSGLPNDRFFAVRPEGSVSTLKIQRTERGDSAVYLCASSLGDYLNEQFFGPGTRLTVL.

The chain uses TRBV27 and TRBJ2-5, with 7 bases fitting TRBD1. V shed 5 bases, J shed 2 bases, and the junction held 8 bases outside the gene matches. The CDR3 covers 15 residues. Germline values: CDR1 MNHEY, CDR2 SMNVEV (reference sequence). The CDR3 nucleotides are TGTGCCAGCAGTCCACCGGGACAGCAACAAGAGACCCAGTACTTC. Protein: CASSPPGQQQETQYF.

This chain uses TRBV27 with TRBJ1-5; D is unclear. Germline CDR1 reads MNHEY; CDR2 reads SMNVEV (reference sequence). V lost 2 bases and J 2 bases, leaving 7 bases between the germline ends. The length of the CDR3 is 14 residues. In nucleotides, the CDR3 is TGTGCCAGCAGTTTAATGAACGGCAATCAGCCCCAGCATTTT. Its protein is CASSLMNGNQPQHF.

V usage is TRBV7-3 and J usage is TRBJ2-3; D ambiguous. Germline V gives CDR1 SGHTA, CDR2 FQGTGA. The CDR3 runs to 15 residues. Trimming left V 4 bases short and J 1 base short, with 12 bases between. DNA of the CDR3: TGTGCCAGCAGCTATGCAAGCACCCGCACAGATACGCAGTATTTT. The encoded protein is CASSYASTRTDTQYF.

V gene TRBV7-2 combines with J gene TRBJ2-3; D is perhaps TRBD2 (5 bases). Trimming removed 5 bases from V and 6 bases from J, with 9 bases in between. Germline assignment: CDR1 SGHTA and CDR2 FQGNSA. CDR3 length: 12 amino acids. DNA of the CDR3: TGTGCCAGCAGCAACTCGGGGGATACGCAGTATTTT. Translation: CASSNSGDTQYF.

J is TRBJ2-7 and V is TRBV4-1; a weak D match, TRBD2 (5 bases). The germline V gene has CDR1 MGHRA and CDR2 YSYEKL. Between the trimmed V and J ends, which lost 0 bases and 6 bases, there was a span of 15 bases. CDR3 length: 15 residues. The CDR3 reads CASSQEKGWEREQYF. CDR3 coding DNA: TGCGCCAGCAGCCAAGAAAAGGGTTGGGAGCGCGAGCAGTACTTC.

V usage is TRBV27 and J usage is TRBJ2-3; 7 nucleotides align to TRBD2. J lost 0 bases, V lost 10 bases, and 19 bases had no gene match. Germline V gene lookup returns CDR1 MNHEY and CDR2 SMNVEV (reference sequence). CDR3 length: 18 amino acids. The CDR3 here is CANPSGTTQSGSTDTQYF. Here the CDR3 DNA reads TGTGCCAACCCCTCAGGGACTACCCAAAGTGGGAGCACAGATACGCAGTATTTT.

CDR3 residues: CASITYPGLAGVSPYEQYF. CDR3 in DNA: TGTGCCAGCATTACCTATCCGGGACTAGCGGGAGTCTCCCCCTACGAGCAGTACTTC. The chain couples TRBV28 to TRBJ2-7, with TRBD2 identical over 14 bases. Germline CDR1 reads MDHEN; CDR2 reads SYDVKM. V was pared by 7 bases and J by 2 bases, with 16 bases of the junction left unmatched. The CDR3 has 19 amino acids.

The CDR3 region is CASSSLGGRLAGGAKAYEQYF. CDR3 sequence (DNA): TGTGCCAGCAGTTCGTTGGGGGGCAGACTAGCGGGAGGCGCGAAGGCCTACGAGCAGTACTTC. This chain joins TRBV27 and TRBJ2-7, with 13 bases aligning to TRBD2. V was pared by 4 bases and J by 2 bases, with 20 bases of the junction left unmatched. The length of the CDR3 is 21 residues. Germline lookup yields CDR1 MNHEY and CDR2 SMNVEV (reference sequence).

The chain employs TRBV29-1 and TRBJ2-6; D might be TRBD1 or TRBD2, each matching 5 bases. Germline CDR1 is SQVTM and CDR2 is ANQGSEA. This CDR3 spans 15 amino acids. V lost 4 bases and J 1 base, leaving 11 bases between the germline ends. The CDR3 loop is CSVGDGQSGANVLTF. The DNA for the CDR3 is TGCAGCGTTGGGGACGGACAATCTGGGGCCAACGTCCTGACTTTC.

This clone was seen only a few times. The chain carries TRBV19 and TRBJ1-1, with a possible D match to TRBD1 (6 bases). Deletions cut 5 bases from V and 1 base from J, with 23 bases between. CDR1 and CDR2 from the germline V gene are LNHDA and SQIVND (reference sequence). The CDR3 totals 18 residues. The CDR3 sequence: CASSSLKQRVGGNTEAFF. In DNA, the CDR3 is TGTGCCAGTAGTTCTCTTAAACAGAGAGTAGGGGGGAACACTGAAGCTTTCTTT.

The rearrangement uses TRBV15 and TRBJ2-1; TRBD2 agrees at 13 bases. CDR3 length: 15 residues. Looked up from germline, CDR1 is LNHNV and CDR2 is YYDKDF (reference sequence). The junction had 4 bases not matched to a gene; V was cut back by 9 bases and J by 2 bases. For the CDR3, the DNA is TGTGCCACTAGAGGGACTAGCGGGGCCTACAATGAGCAGTTCTTC. Protein product: CATRGTSGAYNEQFF.